This is a list of T cell receptor beta chains from one sample in a study of T cells after yellow fever vaccination. TCRdb itself ran the 5' RACE reads through MiXCR, one entry per CDR3 protein. The table shows 300,000 or so distinct CDR3 sequences, with 10% to 15% occurring only once. The starting material was CD4+ T cells sorted from PBMCs, obtained 45 days after the yellow fever booster vaccination. The receptors were gathered from a man aged 25-45 years who received the YFV17D yellow fever vaccine. The CDR3 runs from the conserved cysteine through the conserved F or W. The order of the fields is V gene, J gene, clone size, D gene, CDR3 DNA, CDR3 protein. A D gene is named only where the DNA matches it firmly. Rows give clone size only sometimes, using once, few, many, or a class for an expanded clone.

TRBV5-5	TRBJ1-1	many	-	TGTGCCAGCAGCAAAGACACGTCCTCTGAAGCTTTCTTT	CASSKDTSSEAFF
TRBV5-1	TRBJ1-5	-	-	TGCGCCAGCAGCTTAGCAGGGGCGGTTAGTCAGCCCCAGCATTTT	CASSLAGAVSQPQHF
TRBV6-5	TRBJ2-7	-	TRBD1	TGTGCCAGCAGTTCCCCGGGACAGTCATTCTACGAGCAGTACTTC	CASSSPGQSFYEQYF
TRBV29-1	TRBJ2-6	few	TRBD1	TGCAGCGTGGGCCGAGGGGGCACTGGGGCCAACGTCCTGACTTTC	CSVGRGGTGANVLTF
TRBV29-1	TRBJ2-5	-	TRBD2	TGCAGCGTTGTTCGCGGGGGGGAGACCCAGTACTTC	CSVVRGGETQYF
TRBV5-1	TRBJ2-5	-	-	TGCGCCAGCAGCATTGGAGGGCCAGGCCAAGAGACCCAGTACTTC	CASSIGGPGQETQYF
TRBV5-1	TRBJ1-6	-	TRBD1	TGCGCCAGCAGAAGGGACAGGGGAGATTCACCCCTCCACTTT	CASRRDRGDSPLHF
TRBV5-1	TRBJ2-5	-	TRBD2	TGCGCCAGCAGCATTACGACATCGGGGGGACGGGAGACCCAGTACTTC	CASSITTSGGRETQYF
TRBV4-1	TRBJ1-1	few	-	TGCGCCAGCAGCCAAGACGGACGGAGCGGCAACACTGAAGCTTTCTTT	CASSQDGRSGNTEAFF
TRBV20-1	TRBJ2-5	-	TRBD2	TGCAGTGCTAGTTGGCGGGAGGGCCTTCCGGAGACCCAGTACTTC	CSASWREGLPETQYF
TRBV7-2	TRBJ2-5	-	TRBD2	TGTGCCAGCAGCTTATGGGACTACCAGACCCAGTACTTC	CASSLWDYQTQYF
TRBV12-3/TRBV12-4	TRBJ1-1	-	-	TGTGCCAGCAGTTTATCCGGGTCGAACACTGAAGCTTTCTTT	CASSLSGSNTEAFF
TRBV5-1	TRBJ2-6	few	-	TGCGCCAGCAGCTTGGCCCTAGGGCGCTCTGGGGCCAACGTCCTGACTTTC	CASSLALGRSGANVLTF
TRBV5-1	TRBJ2-7	few	-	TGCGCCAGCAGCTTGGAAGGGACCAGCGCACTGCAGCAGTACTTC	CASSLEGTSALQQYF
TRBV29-1	TRBJ1-1	-	-	TGCAGCGTTGCCCCACGCATGAACACTGAAGCTTTCTTT	CSVAPRMNTEAFF
TRBV18	TRBJ2-7	few	TRBD1	TGTGCCAGCTCGGCCGGGACAGAACCCTACGAGCAGTACTTC	CASSAGTEPYEQYF
TRBV12-3/TRBV12-4	TRBJ1-6	few	TRBD1	TGTGCCAGCAGCCCCCTCGTCGACAGGGAGGGACCCCTCCACTTT	CASSPLVDREGPLHF
TRBV29-1	TRBJ1-3	-	-	TGCAGCGGCCGACGGGGGACTGGAAACACCATATATTTT	CSGRRGTGNTIYF
TRBV7-2	TRBJ1-1	few	-	TGTGCCAGCAGTTCCAACTACCTGACTGAAGCTTTCTTT	CASSSNYLTEAFF
TRBV20-1	TRBJ1-2	few	-	TGCAGTGCTTCAGGCTCCTATGGCTACACCTTC	CSASGSYGYTF
TRBV18	TRBJ2-7	-	-	TGTGCCAGCTCACTTTCCGGGCAGGGTGGCGACGAGCAGTACTTC	CASSLSGQGGDEQYF
TRBV5-1	TRBJ1-4	-	-	TGCGCCAGCAGCGTGGACAGTGTTAATGAAAAACTGTTTTTT	CASSVDSVNEKLFF
TRBV2	TRBJ2-2	few	TRBD1	TGTGCCAGCAGTGAAAGTAGGGGGCCCGGGGAGCTGTTTTTT	CASSESRGPGELFF
TRBV10-2	TRBJ2-7	-	-	TGCGCCAGCATACCGGGACTTACTTCCTACGAGCAGTACTTC	CASIPGLTSYEQYF
TRBV29-1	TRBJ2-5	-	TRBD1	TGCAGCGTTTATACAGGGGTGGAGACCCAGTACTTC	CSVYTGVETQYF
TRBV5-1	TRBJ2-7	-	TRBD1	TGCGCCAGCAGCTTAACCGGGACAGGGACCTACGAGCAGTACTTC	CASSLTGTGTYEQYF
TRBV20-1	TRBJ2-2	-	TRBD2	TGCAGTGCTAAACTAGCGGGAGGCTCCGGGGAGCTGTTTTTT	CSAKLAGGSGELFF
TRBV11-1	TRBJ2-3	-	TRBD2	TGTGCCAGCAGCCCCCTCTGGGCTAGCGGCGAGGGCACAGATACGCAGTATTTT	CASSPLWASGEGTDTQYF
TRBV10-2	TRBJ2-5	-	-	TGCGCCAGCAGTGGTCGAGGGGTGGAGACCCAGTACTTC	CASSGRGVETQYF
TRBV5-1	TRBJ1-2	many	-	TGCGCCAGCAGCTACTCTACTCATGTCAACTATGGCTACACCTTC	CASSYSTHVNYGYTF
TRBV12-3/TRBV12-4	TRBJ1-2	-	-	TGTGCCAGCAGTGAGTCCGAGGGTCAAGGCTACACCTTC	CASSESEGQGYTF
TRBV10-3	TRBJ2-7	-	TRBD2	TGTGCCATCAGTGCCGGGACTAGCGGCTACGAGCAGTACTTC	CAISAGTSGYEQYF
TRBV14	TRBJ2-2	-	-	TGTGCCAGCAGCCAACACCTTGGCGGAACCGGGGAGCTGTTTTTT	CASSQHLGGTGELFF
TRBV7-9	TRBJ1-4	few	TRBD1	TGTGCCAGCAGCTTATCGACAGGGGATGAAAAACTGTTTTTT	CASSLSTGDEKLFF
TRBV20-1	TRBJ2-7	few	-	TGCAGTGCTAGAAGGGGACTCTCCTACGAGCAGTACTTC	CSARRGLSYEQYF
TRBV12-3/TRBV12-4	TRBJ2-7	-	TRBD1	TGTGCCAGCAGCTCTGACAGGGGGCTGGCCTACGAGCAGTACTTC	CASSSDRGLAYEQYF
TRBV7-9	TRBJ2-1	few	-	TGTGCCAGCAGCTTGGACACTAATGAGCAGTTCTTC	CASSLDTNEQFF
TRBV29-1	TRBJ1-4	few	-	TGCAGCGCCGAAGGAGGGTATAATGAAAAACTGTTTTTT	CSAEGGYNEKLFF
TRBV25-1	TRBJ1-2	-	-	TGTGCCAGCAGGCCACCCCGGCCAGATAGTGGCTACACCTTC	CASRPPRPDSGYTF
TRBV20-1	TRBJ2-7	few	-	TGCAGTGCTAATCTACAGGGAGGGGTGCAGTACTTC	CSANLQGGVQYF
TRBV7-2	TRBJ2-5	-	-	TGTGCCAGCAGTAGAGCCATAGAAGAGACCCAGTACTTC	CASSRAIEETQYF
TRBV20-1	TRBJ2-4	few	-	TGCAGTGCTAGAGGTCCAGACTGGACACCTCAGTACTTC	CSARGPDWTPQYF
TRBV20-1	TRBJ2-2	many	TRBD2	TGCAGTGCCAGAGAACTCGGGACTACCAACACCGGGGAGCTGTTTTTT	CSARELGTTNTGELFF
TRBV20-1	TRBJ2-2	-	TRBD1	TGCAGTGCGGGACAGCCACTGAAGGACACCGGGGAGCTGTTTTTT	CSAGQPLKDTGELFF
TRBV11-2	TRBJ2-5	-	-	TGTGCCAGCAGCTTAGGCCGCCAACAAGAGACCCAGTACTTC	CASSLGRQQETQYF